In its sample, the clone carrying this T cell receptor beta chain was seen many times. The entry originates in a study of prognosis after radiotherapy for stage I lung cancer. Across the study: The 13 male and roughly six female patients were aged 53 to 84, median about 70 years. Therapy that ran concurrently with stereotactic body radiotherapy was given to no patient.

By two-round multiplex PCR, the TCR beta CDR3 was amplified from genomic DNA. It was primers specific to each TRBV and TRBJ gene that first-round PCR used. TCRdb redid the calling of the multiplex PCR reads with MiXCR, one entry per CDR3 protein. The sample contains about 35,000 distinct CDR3 sequences, less than 35% of which appear only once. This CDR3 is 17 amino acids long. V shed 1 base and J 3 bases; nucleotides not matched to a gene: 11. Germline assignment: CDR1 LGHNT and CDR2 FRNRAP. The receptor was isolated from a donor of 50 years or more with non-small cell lung cancer. The chain has TRBV12-5 and TRBJ1-2; 7 nucleotides agree with TRBD1. The sample was PBMCs, taken before or after stereotactic body radiation therapy (not recorded which). The CDR3 spells CASGLAFDDRAHYGYTF. The CDR3 DNA sequence: TGTGCTAGTGGTTTGGCCTTTGACGACAGGGCCCACTATGGCTACACCTTC.